A single count supports the clone carrying this T cell receptor beta chain. What it recognizes is unknown. The primer mix covered 54 TRBV segments and 13 TRBJ segments. For pre-culture CD4+ samples, the target was fewer than 250,000 T cell genomes. Profiling relied on immunoSEQ multiplex PCR, and the TCRdb table lists in-frame clones only, not all of them. Altogether about 73,000 clones are present, around three quarters being singletons, with the ten largest covering around 1.4%. Untouched CD4+ T cells were bead-isolated from PBMC at around 98% purity. In germline, CDR1 is SGHRS, CDR2 YFSETQ. The junction had 7 bases not matched to a gene; V was cut back by 3 bases and J by 9 bases. The CDR3 totals 15 residues. This sample is part of a study of T cell repertoires and HLA-DP antigens.

This clonotype was sampled from a man aged 60-69 years in good health and CMV-seronegative. The chain couples TRBV5-1 to TRBJ2-1, with 12 bases aligning to TRBD2. Sequenced input: CD4+ T cells from PBMCs. The CDR3 coding sequence is TGCGCCAGCAGCTCAAGACTAGCGGGAGTGGGTGAGCAGTTCTTC. Translation: CASSSRLAGVGEQFF.